The 6 T cell receptor beta chains below all came from one sample that was sequenced in a study of CD4 and CD8 cells across lung adenocarcinoma regions. MiXCR was run by TCRdb on the PCR reads, yielding one entry per CDR3 protein. The data contain some 7,000 distinct CDR3 sequences, approximately 54% of them singletons. The sequenced sample consisted of CD8+ T cells from the center of a lung tumor. The receptors originated from a male donor with lung adenocarcinoma. The CD4 and CD8 labels of this study may be unreliable.

By share of the sample, this clonotype is medium-sized. The chain combines TRBV6-5 with TRBJ2-3; a possible D gene is TRBD2 (6 bases). Between the trimmed V and J ends, which lost 6 bases and 3 bases, there was a span of 16 bases. CDR1 is MNHEY, CDR2 SVGAGI, per germline. This CDR3 region has 15 residues. The CDR3 DNA follows: TGTGCCAGCAGAATTGGGACTTACGAGACAGATACGCAGTATTTT. Its protein is CASRIGTYETDTQYF.

In its sample, this clonotype is large (0.1 to 1%). This chain uses TRBV6-1 with TRBJ2-6; perhaps TRBD1 as D (5 bases). The CDR3 covers 16 residues. Germline loops: CDR1 MNHNS, CDR2 SASEGT. Trimming took off 4 bases at V and 3 bases at J, with 13 bases between the two ends. The CDR3 region is CASSVRDQVGANVLTF. As DNA, the CDR3 is TGTGCCAGCAGTGTCAGGGATCAGGTTGGGGCCAACGTCCTGACTTTC.

The V call is TRBV7-2, the J call TRBJ2-4, with D perhaps being TRBD1 or TRBD2 (7 bases each). The J call is doubtful: the DNA matches TRBJ2-7 better. The CDR3 loop spans 16 amino acids. Germline CDR1 reads SGHTA; CDR2 reads FQGNSA. The CDR3 sequence: CASSLGAPGGGYEQYF. CDR3 nucleotide sequence: TGTGCCAGCAGCTTAGGGGCCCCAGGGGGGGGCTACGAGCAGTACTTC.

CDR3 DNA: TGTGCCAGCAGTTTTCCCCGGGCGGGAGGAGAGGCGCCAGATACGCAGTATTTT. It encodes CASSFPRAGGEAPDTQYF. The chain couples TRBV12-3 or TRBV12-4 to TRBJ2-3, with 8 bases matching TRBD2. The V and J ends lost 3 bases and 4 bases, in that order; junction bases with no gene match: 15. This CDR3 is built from 18 residues.

The V and J genes are TRBV6-5 and TRBJ2-4; 9 nucleotides align to TRBD2. Germline loops: CDR1 MNHEY, CDR2 SVGAGI. The CDR3 has 15 residues. With 0 bases clipped from V and 13 bases from J, the junction kept 10 bases outside the gene matches. CDR3 protein: CASSYSAGGPREQYF. The CDR3 DNA reads TGTGCCAGCAGTTACTCGGCGGGAGGGCCGCGGGAGCAGTACTTC.

This clonotype was seen a few times. The chain couples TRBV6-5 to TRBJ2-1; possible D gene TRBD2, 5 bases. This CDR3 has 18 residues. Looked up from germline, CDR1 is MNHEY and CDR2 is SVGAGI. V shed 2 bases and J shed 0 bases, with 17 bases lying between them. The CDR3 DNA sequence: TGTGCCAGCAGTTACGAGACACTAGGCTCAAGCTCCTACAATGAGCAGTTCTTC. It translates to CASSYETLGSSSYNEQFF.